This T cell receptor beta chain was documented in a study of T cell responses to AZD1222 COVID-19 vaccine. Study-wide results and caveats: Possibly, clonal diversity was underestimated; donors were largely white British and included more females.

Notes on this clone: Its matching antigen is unknown.

Generated by immunoSEQ multiplex PCR, the TCRdb table keeps only in-frame clones and is missing some. The sample lists tens of thousands of clones; around 86% were seen once. The sample was peripheral blood, taken on day 0 of AZD1222 vaccination. This receptor was identified in an adult in good health.

In nucleotides, the CDR3 is TGTGCCAGCAGCAGACAGGGGGCGGGCGGGGAGCTGTTTTTT. Translated, it gives CASSRQGAGGELFF. The chain joins TRBV3-1 (or the pseudogene TRBV3-2) to TRBJ2-2, with TRBD1 matching 10 bases. The CDR3 has 14 amino acids. The V gene's germline CDR1 is LGHDT and CDR2 YNNKEL (reference sequence). The V gene end was trimmed by 5 bases and the J gene end by 7 bases; junction bases not matched to a gene: 4.